This is a list of T cell receptor beta chains from one sample in a study of cytomegalovirus exposure and HLA in healthy donors. Assay used: immunoSEQ multiplex PCR; TCRdb lists only in-frame clones, some missing. The top ten hold 0.9% to 1.1% of the sample, which has 150,000 to 200,000 clones, around 78% seen once. The sequenced material came from PBMCs. Source of these receptors: a woman aged 40 to 50 in good health and CMV-seronegative. CDR3s leave out the opening cysteine and the closing phenylalanine or tryptophan. Only part of the rows carry a size: once, few, many, or a class if the clone is expanded.

J gene | clone size | V gene | CDR3 length | CDR3 protein
TRBJ1-1 | NA | TRBV2 | 10 | ASTGQATEAF
TRBJ2-1 | NA | TRBV19 | 13 | ASSGRGSSYNEQF
TRBJ1-2 | NA | TRBV28 | 11 | ASSFSGTGGYT
TRBJ1-1 | NA | TRBV7-3 | 11 | ASSSTSKTEAF
TRBJ1-1 | NA | TRBV5-1 | 12 | ASSSTGTHTEAF
TRBJ1-4 | few | TRBV4-1 | 12 | ASSQGQLNEKLF
TRBJ1-1 | few | TRBV29-1 | 13 | SVEDVAGANTEAF
TRBJ1-4 | once | TRBV27 | 10 | ASSSHGGKLF
TRBJ2-2 | NA | TRBV5-1 | 13 | ASSLGLAGGGELF
TRBJ2-7 | NA | TRBV18 | 13 | ASSPTTGKSREQY
TRBJ1-2 | NA | TRBV30 | 10 | AWQDRLEGYT
TRBJ2-2 | NA | TRBV7-3 | 12 | ASSLRGDTGELF
TRBJ2-1 | NA | TRBV4-1 | 17 | ASSQDGTSGGRTYNEQF
TRBJ1-2 | NA | TRBV27 | 12 | ASSLDSQHYGYT
TRBJ1-2 | NA | TRBV5-1 | 10 | ASSLGAEGYT
TRBJ1-4 | NA | TRBV9 | 12 | ASSPLGTWEKLF
TRBJ2-7 | NA | TRBV28 | 11 | ASMVGSSYEQY
TRBJ2-5 | once | TRBV27 | 14 | ASRLGTSGYQETQY
TRBJ2-3 | NA | TRBV9 | 13 | ASSVGLAGTDTQY
TRBJ2-2 | NA | TRBV29-1 | 10 | SVLANTGELF
TRBJ2-5 | NA | TRBV18 | 11 | ASSPRDQETQY
TRBJ1-5 | NA | TRBV5-6 | 14 | ASSYGQGSGLQPQH